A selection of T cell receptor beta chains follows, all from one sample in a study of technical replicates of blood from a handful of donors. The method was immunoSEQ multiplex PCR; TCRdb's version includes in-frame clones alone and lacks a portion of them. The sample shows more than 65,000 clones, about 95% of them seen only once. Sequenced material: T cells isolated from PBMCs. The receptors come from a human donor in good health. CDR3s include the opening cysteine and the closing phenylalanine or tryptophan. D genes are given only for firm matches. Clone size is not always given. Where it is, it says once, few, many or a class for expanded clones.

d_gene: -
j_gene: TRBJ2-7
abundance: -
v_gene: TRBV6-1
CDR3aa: CASRKETGNEQYF
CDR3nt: TGTGCCAGCAGGAAAGAGACAGGCAACGAGCAGTACTTC

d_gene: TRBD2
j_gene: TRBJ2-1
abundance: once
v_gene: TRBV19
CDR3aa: CASSALTSETYNEQFF
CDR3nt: TGTGCCAGTAGTGCCCTGACTAGCGAGACCTACAATGAGCAGTTCTTC

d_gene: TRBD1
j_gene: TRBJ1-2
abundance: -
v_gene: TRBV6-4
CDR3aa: CASSDQSTGGWYGYTF
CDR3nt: TGTGCCAGCAGTGACCAATCAACAGGGGGCTGGTATGGCTACACCTTC

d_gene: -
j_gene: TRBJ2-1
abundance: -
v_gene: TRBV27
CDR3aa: CASSLSWILESEQFF
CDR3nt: TGTGCCAGCAGTTTATCATGGATTCTAGAGAGTGAGCAGTTCTTC

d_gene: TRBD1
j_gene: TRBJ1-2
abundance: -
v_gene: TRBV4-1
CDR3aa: CASSRFRGRGFYGYTF
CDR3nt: TGCGCCAGCAGCCGATTCAGGGGGCGAGGTTTTTATGGCTACACCTTC

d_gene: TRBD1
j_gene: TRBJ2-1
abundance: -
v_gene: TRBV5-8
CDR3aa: CASSAGQGPYNEQFF
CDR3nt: TGTGCCAGCAGCGCCGGACAGGGACCCTACAATGAGCAGTTCTTC

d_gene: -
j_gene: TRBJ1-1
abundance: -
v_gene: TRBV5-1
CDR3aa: CASSSGHMNTEAFF
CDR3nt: TGCGCCAGCAGCTCCGGACATATGAACACTGAAGCTTTCTTT

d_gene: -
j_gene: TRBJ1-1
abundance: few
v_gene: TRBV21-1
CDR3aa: CASSNSIVRTEAFF
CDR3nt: TGTGCCAGCAGCAATAGTATCGTGCGGACTGAAGCTTTCTTT

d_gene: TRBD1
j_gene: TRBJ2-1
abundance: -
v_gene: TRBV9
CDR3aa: CASSAEIGTGGNEQFF
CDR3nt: TGTGCCAGCAGCGCAGAGATAGGGACAGGGGGAAATGAGCAGTTCTTC

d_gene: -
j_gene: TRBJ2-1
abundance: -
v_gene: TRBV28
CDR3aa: CASSSRFEQADEQFF
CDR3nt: TGTGCCAGCAGTTCCAGGTTCGAACAGGCGGATGAGCAGTTCTTC

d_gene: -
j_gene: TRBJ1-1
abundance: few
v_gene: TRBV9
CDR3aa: CASSVGGDTEAFF
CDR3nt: TGTGCCAGCAGCGTAGGCGGGGACACTGAAGCTTTCTTT

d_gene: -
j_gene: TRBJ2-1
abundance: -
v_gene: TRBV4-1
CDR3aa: CASSQGSGYNEQFF
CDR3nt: TGCGCCAGCAGCCAGGGTAGCGGCTACAATGAGCAGTTCTTC

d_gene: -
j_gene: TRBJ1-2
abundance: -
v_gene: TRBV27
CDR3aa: CASSLSAGGFFYGYTF
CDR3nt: TGTGCCAGCAGTTTATCGGCCGGGGGATTTTTCTATGGCTACACCTTC

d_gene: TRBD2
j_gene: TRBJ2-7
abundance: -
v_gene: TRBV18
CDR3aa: CASSASGRGNEQYF
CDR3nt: TGTGCCAGCTCAGCGAGCGGGAGAGGTAACGAGCAGTACTTC

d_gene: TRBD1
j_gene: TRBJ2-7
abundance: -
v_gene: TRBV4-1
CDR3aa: CASSPTGDRHEQYF
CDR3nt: TGCGCCAGCAGCCCGACCGGGGACAGGCACGAGCAGTACTTC

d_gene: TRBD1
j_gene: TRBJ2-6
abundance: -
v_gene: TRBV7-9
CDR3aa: CASRVPGQGARGANVLTF
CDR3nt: TGTGCCAGCAGAGTTCCGGGACAGGGGGCTAGGGGGGCCAACGTCCTGACTTTC

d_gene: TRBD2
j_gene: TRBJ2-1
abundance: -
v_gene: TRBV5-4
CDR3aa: CASSDASGSVDEQFF
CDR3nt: TGTGCCAGCAGCGATGCTAGCGGGAGCGTCGATGAGCAGTTCTTC

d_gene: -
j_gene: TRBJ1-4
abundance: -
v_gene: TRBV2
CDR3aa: CASSFFLQELFF
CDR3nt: TGTGCCAGCAGTTTTTTCCTTCAGGAACTGTTTTTT

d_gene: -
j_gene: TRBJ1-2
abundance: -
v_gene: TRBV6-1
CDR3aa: CASKPPYNYGYTF
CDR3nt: TGTGCCAGCAAGCCGCCCTATAACTATGGCTACACCTTC

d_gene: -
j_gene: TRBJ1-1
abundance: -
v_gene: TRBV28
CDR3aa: CASSSSRDNLFLVNTEAFF
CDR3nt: TGTGCCAGCAGTTCCTCCCGGGACAACCTATTTTTGGTGAACACTGAAGCTTTCTTT

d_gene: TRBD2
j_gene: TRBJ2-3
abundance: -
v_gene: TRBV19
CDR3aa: CASKTSGGTDTQYF
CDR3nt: TGTGCCAGTAAGACTAGCGGGGGCACAGATACGCAGTATTTT

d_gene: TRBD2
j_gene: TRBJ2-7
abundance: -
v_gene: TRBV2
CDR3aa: CASVGTSGTYEQYF
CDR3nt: TGTGCCAGCGTCGGGACTAGCGGGACCTACGAGCAGTACTTC

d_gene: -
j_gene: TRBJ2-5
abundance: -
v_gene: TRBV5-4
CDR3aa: CASSPIPGETQYF
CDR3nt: TGTGCCAGCAGCCCGATCCCGGGGGAGACCCAGTACTTC

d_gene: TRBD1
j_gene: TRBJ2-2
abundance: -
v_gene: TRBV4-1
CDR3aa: CASSQMTGAGELFF
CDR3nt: TGCGCCAGCAGCCAGATGACAGGGGCCGGGGAGCTGTTTTTT